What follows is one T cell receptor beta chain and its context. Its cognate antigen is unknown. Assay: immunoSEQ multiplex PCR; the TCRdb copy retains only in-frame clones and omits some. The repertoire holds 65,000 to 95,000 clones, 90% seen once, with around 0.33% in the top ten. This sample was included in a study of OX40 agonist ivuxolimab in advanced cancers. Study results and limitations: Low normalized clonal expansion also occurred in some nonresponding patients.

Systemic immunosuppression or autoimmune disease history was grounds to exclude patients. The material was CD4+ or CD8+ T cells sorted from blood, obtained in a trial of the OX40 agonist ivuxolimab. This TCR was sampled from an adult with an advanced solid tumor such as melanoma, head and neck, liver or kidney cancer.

The chain's CDR3 is CASSLHGGEQYF. The CDR3, as DNA: TGTGCCAGCAGCTTACACGGAGGCGAGCAGTACTTC. The rearrangement joins TRBV5-5 to TRBJ2-7; a possible D gene is TRBD2 (5 bases). The CDR3 spans 12 residues. Trimming shortened V by 2 bases and J by 6 bases, and 9 bases separated the two germline ends. Germline V gene lookup returns CDR1 SGHKS and CDR2 YYEKEE (reference sequence).